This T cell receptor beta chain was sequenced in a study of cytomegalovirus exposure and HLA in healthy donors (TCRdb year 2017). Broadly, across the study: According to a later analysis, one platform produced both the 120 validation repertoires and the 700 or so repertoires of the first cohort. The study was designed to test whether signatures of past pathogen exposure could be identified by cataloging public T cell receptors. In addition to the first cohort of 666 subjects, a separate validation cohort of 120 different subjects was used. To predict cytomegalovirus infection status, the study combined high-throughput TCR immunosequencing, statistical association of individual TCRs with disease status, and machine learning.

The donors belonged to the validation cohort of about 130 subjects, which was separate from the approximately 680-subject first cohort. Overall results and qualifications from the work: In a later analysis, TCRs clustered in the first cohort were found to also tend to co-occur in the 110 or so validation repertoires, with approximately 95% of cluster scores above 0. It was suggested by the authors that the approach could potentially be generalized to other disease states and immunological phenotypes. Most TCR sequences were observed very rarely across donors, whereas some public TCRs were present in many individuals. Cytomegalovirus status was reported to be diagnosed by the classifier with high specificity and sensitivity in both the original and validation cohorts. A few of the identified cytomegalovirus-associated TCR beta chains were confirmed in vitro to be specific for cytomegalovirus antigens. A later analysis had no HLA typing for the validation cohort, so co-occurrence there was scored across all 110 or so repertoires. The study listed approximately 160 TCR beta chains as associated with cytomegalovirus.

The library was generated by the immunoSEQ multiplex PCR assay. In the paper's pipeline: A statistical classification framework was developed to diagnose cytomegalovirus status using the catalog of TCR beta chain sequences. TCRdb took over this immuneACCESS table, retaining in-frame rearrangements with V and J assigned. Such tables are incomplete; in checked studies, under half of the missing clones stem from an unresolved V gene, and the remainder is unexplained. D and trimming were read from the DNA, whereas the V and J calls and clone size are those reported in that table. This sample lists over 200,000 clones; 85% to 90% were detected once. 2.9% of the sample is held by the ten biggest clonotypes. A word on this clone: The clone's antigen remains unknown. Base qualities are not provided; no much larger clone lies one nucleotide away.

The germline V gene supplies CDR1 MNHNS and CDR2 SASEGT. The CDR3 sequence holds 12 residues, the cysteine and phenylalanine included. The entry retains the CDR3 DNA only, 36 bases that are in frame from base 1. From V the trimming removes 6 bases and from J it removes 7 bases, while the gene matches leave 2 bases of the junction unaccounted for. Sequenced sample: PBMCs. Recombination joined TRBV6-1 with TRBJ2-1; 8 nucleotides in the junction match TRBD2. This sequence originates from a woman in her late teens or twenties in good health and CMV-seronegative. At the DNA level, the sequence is TGTGCCAGCAGCTTAGCGGGGAATGAGCAGTTCTTC. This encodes CASSLAGNEQFF.